This TCR beta chain is from a study of shared clonotypes between healthy human individuals. Produced via immunoSEQ multiplex PCR; TCRdb's table is partial and in-frame only. Here the sample spans roughly 2,000,000 clones, just under 95% being singletons. Naive CD8 cells were CD45RO-negative, positively selected for CCR7, excluding terminally differentiated effector memory CD45RA+ cells. The CDR3 contains 11 residues. Germline CDR1 MNHNS, CDR2 SASEGT. Deletions cut 1 base from V and 8 bases from J, with 3 bases between. Comment on this clone: Other DNA sequences in the sample encode the same CDR3.

This receptor was taken from a young man in good health. Some clones in this sample may be carry-over from other donors' samples. J is TRBJ2-1 and V is TRBV6-1, with D unclear. The sequencing sample was made of naive CD8+ T cells from PBMCs. CDR3 sequence: CASSEVYEQFF. In DNA, the CDR3 is TGTGCCAGCAGTGAAGTCTATGAGCAGTTCTTC.